The 29 T cell receptor beta chains reported below all come from one sample, sequenced in a study of technical replicates of blood from four donors. The assay was immunoSEQ multiplex PCR, and TCRdb's table has in-frame clones only and misses some. This sample has nearly 70,000 clones, with roughly 90% found just once. The specimen sequenced was PBMCs. The receptors were gathered from a human donor in good health. Some clones in this sample may be carry-over from other donors' samples.

V is TRBV13 and J is TRBJ2-1, with D tentatively TRBD2 (5 bases). The CDR3 runs 12 residues. Germline V gives CDR1 PRHDT, CDR2 FYEKMQ (reference sequence). The V end lost 4 bases, the J end lost 9 bases, and 10 bases lay between the germline ends. CDR3 nucleotides: TGTGCCAGCAGCTATCGGGATAGTGAGCAGTTCTTC. Protein sequence: CASSYRDSEQFF.

The gene calls are TRBV2 and TRBJ2-7, with 9 bases lining up with TRBD1. CDR3 length equals 14 residues. The germline gives CDR1 SNHLY, CDR2 FYNNEI. Trimming took 6 bases from V and 1 from J; bases not matched to a gene: 4. The CDR3 reads CASRRQGESYEQYF. CDR3 nucleotides: TGTGCCAGCAGGAGACAGGGGGAATCCTACGAGCAGTACTTC.

The rearrangement links TRBV30 to TRBJ1-2; TRBD1 is a possible D gene (5 bases). Between the trimmed V and J ends, which lost 8 bases and 1 base, there was a span of 11 bases. CDR1 is GTSNPN and CDR2 is SVGIG in the germline V gene (reference sequence). The CDR3 has 12 residues. CDR3 nucleotide sequence: TGTGCCCGCGGCGGGGGTAACTATGGCTACACCTTC. Its protein product is CARGGGNYGYTF.

V gene TRBV7-9 combines with J gene TRBJ2-7, with TRBD2 identical over 9 bases. V shed 2 bases and J 4 bases; nucleotides not matched to a gene: 6. The CDR3 extends over 15 amino acids. Germline values: CDR1 SEHNR, CDR2 FQNEAQ (reference sequence). The CDR3 bases are TGTGCCAGCAGCTTACCGACTAGCGGCGGGTACGAGCAGTACTTC. Translated, it gives CASSLPTSGGYEQYF.

The rearrangement uses TRBV25-1 and TRBJ2-3; 11 bases map to TRBD2. The V segment lost 6 bases and the J segment 8 bases; nucleotides outside the gene matches: 10. Germline-derived CDR1 and CDR2 are MGHDK and SYGVNS. The length of the CDR3 is 15 residues. The DNA of the CDR3 is TGTGCCAGCAGCGGGACTAGCGGAGCCTCTGGTACGCAGTATTTT. Encoded protein: CASSGTSGASGTQYF.

The genes are TRBV27 and TRBJ2-2; D uncertain. Germline V gene sequence: CDR1 MNHEY, CDR2 SMNVEV (reference sequence). The germline V and J ends were trimmed by 1 base and 5 bases, with 5 bases remaining between them. This CDR3 has 13 amino acids. The CDR3 DNA sequence: TGTGCCAGCAGTTTATTTCTAACCGGGGAGCTGTTTTTT. Translation: CASSLFLTGELFF.

The genes are TRBV5-1 and TRBJ2-1; TRBD2 agrees at 9 bases. V shed 4 bases and J 10 bases; nucleotides not matched to a gene: 12. Germline CDR1 SGHRS, CDR2 YFSETQ. The CDR3 consists of 15 residues. CDR3 in amino acids: CASSTGTSPFGEQFF. The CDR3 bases are TGCGCCAGCAGCACCGGGACTAGCCCATTTGGAGAGCAGTTCTTC.

This chain joins TRBV30 and TRBJ1-1; D unclear. The germline gives CDR1 GTSNPN, CDR2 SVGIG (reference sequence). This CDR3 region has 14 residues. The ends were cut back, 8 bases at V and 0 bases at J, with 16 bases in the middle. The CDR3 sequence: CAGTLQSLNTEAFF. In DNA form, the CDR3 reads TGTGCCGGAACCCTACAGAGCTTGAACACTGAAGCTTTCTTT.

The chain is built from TRBV11-2 and TRBJ2-3; TRBD2 is a possible D gene (6 bases). The CDR3 sequence is 18 residues long. The germline V gene encodes CDR1 SGHAT and CDR2 FQNNGV. Trimming stripped 2 bases from V and 0 bases from J, with 18 bases between. The chain's CDR3 is CASSLRGGSSASTDTQYF. Written as DNA, the CDR3 is TGTGCCAGCAGCTTAAGGGGAGGCTCCAGTGCTAGCACAGATACGCAGTATTTT.

The chain joins TRBV25-1 to TRBJ2-6, with unresolved D. V was clipped by 1 base and J by 0 bases, with 7 bases between them. The CDR3 runs 16 residues. From germline, CDR1 is MGHDK and CDR2 SYGVNS. The DNA of the CDR3 is TGTGCCAGCAGTGAATGGAGCGCCTCTGGGGCCAACGTCCTGACTTTC. It codes for CASSEWSASGANVLTF.

The J gene is TRBJ2-1, the V gene TRBV19, with 8 bases matching TRBD1. The germline V gene encodes CDR1 LNHDA and CDR2 SQIVND (reference sequence). The CDR3 is 16 residues long. The V segment lost 6 bases and the J segment 2 bases; nucleotides outside the gene matches: 9. DNA for the CDR3: TGTGCCAGTAGAGATTCCGGGACAGGAGCCTACAATGAGCAGTTCTTC. Protein: CASRDSGTGAYNEQFF.

This clone has only one observation. The chain has TRBV28 and TRBJ2-7, with 9 bases matching TRBD2. After removal of 2 bases from V and 4 bases from J, the junction contained 9 bases not matched to a gene. This CDR3 contains 16 residues. From germline, CDR1 is MDHEN and CDR2 SYDVKM. The CDR3 DNA reads as TGTGCCAGCAGTTTACATACGGCGGGGGGGTTGTACGAGCAGTACTTC. Translation: CASSLHTAGGLYEQYF. Together with reference TRBV28 and TRBJ2-7, the CDR3 gives the full variable domain: DVKVTQSSRYLVKRTGEKVFLECVQDMDHENMFWYRQDPGLGLRLIYFSYDVKMKEKGDIPEGYSVSREKKERFSLILESASTNQTSMYLCASSLHTAGGLYEQYFGPGTRLTVT.

The chain combines TRBV7-2 with TRBJ1-5; 7 bases agree with TRBD1. The CDR3 runs to 18 residues. Germline CDR1 SGHTA, CDR2 FQGNSA. Trimming at V came to 1 base and at J to 7 bases, leaving 16 bases not matched to a gene. CDR3 residues: CASSLVWGMGRGDQPQHF. The CDR3 region has the DNA TGTGCCAGCAGCTTAGTTTGGGGGATGGGCAGGGGGGACCAGCCCCAGCATTTT. The complete variable domain, with remaining parts taken from reference TRBV7-2 and TRBJ1-5, reads GAGVSQSPSNKVTEKGKDVELRCDPISGHTALYWYRQSLGQGLEFLIYFQGNSAPDKSGLPSDRFSAERTGGSVSTLTIQRTQQEDSAVYLCASSLVWGMGRGDQPQHFGDGTRLSIL.

The chain employs TRBV5-5 and TRBJ2-1; 9 nucleotides agree with TRBD2. Germline CDR1 reads SGHKS; CDR2 reads YYEKEE (reference sequence). After removal of 1 base from V and 6 bases from J, the junction contained 8 bases not matched to a gene. The CDR3 loop spans 16 amino acids. In DNA, the CDR3 is TGTGCCAGCAGCTTGTGGCGAGCGGGGGGCCCCAATGAGCAGTTCTTC. Protein sequence: CASSLWRAGGPNEQFF.

This clone was observed a single time. The rearrangement joins TRBV7-3 to TRBJ2-2, with D perhaps matching TRBD2 (6 bases). Germline V CDR1 and CDR2: SGHTA, FQGTGA. Trimming took 5 bases from V and 6 from J, leaving 10 bases between them. This CDR3 region has 13 residues. The CDR3 reads CASSPRGAGELFF. DNA of the CDR3: TGTGCCAGCAGCCCCCGCGGGGCCGGGGAGCTGTTTTTT. Full variable domain (rest looked up from reference TRBV7-3 and TRBJ2-2): GAGVSQTPSNKVTEKGKYVELRCDPISGHTALYWYRQSLGQGPEFLIYFQGTGAADDSGLPNDRFFAVRPEGSVSTLKIQRTERGDSAVYLCASSPRGAGELFFGEGSRLTVL.

The CDR3 nucleotides are TGTGCCAGCAGGTGGGACAGGGGGGACTATGGCTACACCTTC. Translated: CASRWDRGDYGYTF. V gene TRBV7-3 combines with J gene TRBJ1-2; 11 bases align to TRBD1. J lost 3 bases, V lost 6 bases, and 3 bases had no gene match. Germline assignment: CDR1 SGHTA and CDR2 FQGTGA. This CDR3 is 14 amino acids long.

The rearrangement uses TRBV18 and TRBJ2-1, with D possibly TRBD2 on 6 matching bases. There are 18 residues in the CDR3. Trimming cost V 3 bases and J 0 bases, with 18 bases left between them. The germline V gene has CDR1 KGHSH and CDR2 LQKENI. CDR3 sequence reads: CASSPPAGMTSSYNEQFF. DNA of the CDR3: TGTGCCAGCTCACCCCCGGCAGGGATGACTAGCTCCTACAATGAGCAGTTCTTC. The variable domain in full, completed from reference TRBV18 and TRBJ2-1, reads NAGVMQNPRHLVRRRGQEARLRCSPMKGHSHVYWYRQLPEEGLKFMVYLQKENIIDESGMPKERFSAEFPKEGPSILRIQQVVRGDSAAYFCASSPPAGMTSSYNEQFFGPGTRLTVL.

This chain joins TRBV7-2 and TRBJ2-7; the match to TRBD1 covers 10 bases. Trimming removed 3 bases from V and 11 bases from J; junction bases left unmatched: 13. In germline, CDR1 is SGHTA, CDR2 FQGNSA. The CDR3 totals 15 residues. Here the CDR3 reads CASSFDFRQGAAKYF. In DNA form, the CDR3 reads TGTGCCAGCAGCTTTGATTTCCGACAGGGGGCAGCTAAGTACTTC.

The V and J genes are TRBV9 and TRBJ1-3; D gene ambiguous. Germline V gene sequence: CDR1 SGDLS, CDR2 YYNGEE. CDR3 length: 14 residues. The V end lost 0 bases, the J end lost 1 base, and 5 bases lay between the germline ends. The CDR3: CASSVGLSGNTIYF. The CDR3 DNA follows: TGTGCCAGCAGCGTAGGTCTATCTGGAAACACCATATATTTT.

This chain connects TRBV10-3 to TRBJ1-1; 10 bases match TRBD1. CDR3 length: 15 amino acids. Trimming at V came to 6 bases and at J to 3 bases, leaving 7 bases not matched to a gene. Germline values: CDR1 ENHRY, CDR2 SYGVKD. Written as DNA, the CDR3 is TGTGCCATCAGCCTAAAGACAGGGGGCTACACTGAAGCTTTCTTT. Translation: CAISLKTGGYTEAFF.

The chain carries TRBV30 and TRBJ2-7; 10 bases agree with TRBD2. The trim removed 0 bases at V and 6 bases at J, leaving 2 bases unmatched. The CDR3 sequence is 13 residues long. Looked up from germline, CDR1 is GTSNPN and CDR2 is SVGIG (reference sequence). Here the CDR3 DNA reads TGTGCCTGGAGTGTAATAGCGGGAGGCGAGCAGTACTTC. It specifies CAWSVIAGGEQYF.

The V call is TRBV5-1, the J call TRBJ2-5; tentatively, D is TRBD2 (6 bases). The CDR3 loop spans 14 amino acids. Trimming stripped 3 bases from V and 5 bases from J, with 14 bases between. Germline loops: CDR1 SGHRS, CDR2 YFSETQ. The CDR3 here is CASSSGGRDETQYF. The CDR3 nucleotides read TGCGCCAGCAGCTCCGGGGGTAGGGATGAGACCCAGTACTTC.

The chain carries TRBV27 and TRBJ2-1, with 8 bases identical to TRBD2. The V segment lost 2 bases and the J segment 2 bases; nucleotides outside the gene matches: 5. The CDR3 totals 16 residues. CDR1 is MNHEY and CDR2 is SMNVEV in the germline V gene (reference sequence). The CDR3 spells CASSLVLGLAYNEQFF. CDR3 DNA: TGTGCCAGCAGTTTAGTGTTGGGACTAGCCTACAATGAGCAGTTCTTC.

The J gene is TRBJ1-2, the V gene TRBV6-1; weak D call: TRBD1 (6 bases). This CDR3 comprises 14 residues. The V gene's germline CDR1 is MNHNS and CDR2 SASEGT. The germline V and J ends were trimmed by 0 bases and 5 bases, with 10 bases remaining between them. In DNA, the CDR3 is TGTGCCAGCAGTGAAGCGCAACAGGGTTATGGCTACACCTTC. It encodes CASSEAQQGYGYTF.

This chain links TRBV7-2 with TRBJ1-1, with D unclear. V dropped 4 bases and J dropped 6 bases, with 9 bases sitting between them. This CDR3 is built from 12 residues. Germline CDR1 is SGHTA and CDR2 is FQGNSA. The DNA of the CDR3 is TGTGCCAGCAGCTCCCAGCGCCCTGAAGCTTTCTTT. Translation gives CASSSQRPEAFF.

V is TRBV5-1 and J is TRBJ2-3; TRBD2 aligns across 10 bases. The germline V gene has CDR1 SGHRS and CDR2 YFSETQ. Unmatched junction bases numbered 12, after V lost 4 bases and J lost 7 bases. The CDR3 runs 16 residues. The CDR3 DNA sequence: TGCGCCAGCAGCCCCCGGGGAAGCGGGGGGGGAAATACGCAGTATTTT. Protein: CASSPRGSGGGNTQYF.

The chain carries TRBV1 and TRBJ2-3; TRBD1, the D gene given by the table, was not confirmed from the DNA. TRBV1 is a pseudogene segment. The CDR3 consists of 15 residues. CDR3 residues: CTSSQDAPHTDTQYF. The CDR3 DNA reads TGCACCAGCAGCCAAGATGCCCCACACACAGATACGCAGTATTTT.

The rearrangement links TRBV6-1 to TRBJ2-7; perhaps TRBD2 as D (5 bases). The CDR3 runs 14 residues. The ends were cut back, 3 bases at V and 0 bases at J, with 9 bases in the middle. From germline, CDR1 is MNHNS and CDR2 SASEGT. The CDR3 coding sequence is TGTGCCAGCAGTGATGAGGGCCCCTCCTACGAGCAGTACTTC. Amino acid sequence: CASSDEGPSYEQYF.

V is TRBV10-1 and J is TRBJ2-1; TRBD2 agrees at 8 bases. Germline lookup yields CDR1 WNHNN and CDR2 SYGVQD (reference sequence). The CDR3 runs 17 residues. V shed 3 bases, J shed 0 bases, and the junction held 7 bases outside the gene matches. The CDR3 loop is CASSEIAREVSYNEQFF. CDR3 bases: TGCGCCAGCAGTGAAATTGCGCGGGAGGTCTCCTACAATGAGCAGTTCTTC.